This T cell receptor (beta chain) was identified in a study of CD8 T cells in Susac syndrome. Germline assignment: CDR1 MGHDK and CDR2 SYGVNS. V was pared by 3 bases and J by 0 bases, with 5 bases between. The CDR3 runs to 14 residues. This clonotype was counted once. A quantity of roughly 0.5 to 1 ug RNA underwent reverse transcription using random hexamers. TCRdb re-analysed the immunoSEQ multiplex PCR reads in MiXCR, keeping a single row per CDR3 protein. The data show some 160,000 distinct CDR3 sequences, with approximately 96% seen just once and approximately 0.08% held by the top ten. The origin of this receptor is a human donor with Susac syndrome. The material sequenced was CD4+ T cells from PBMCs. This sequence joins TRBV25-1 and TRBJ2-2; D uncertain. The CDR3 reads CASSDRTNTGELFF. In DNA, the CDR3 is TGTGCCAGCAGTGACAGAACGAACACCGGGGAGCTGTTTTTT.